This T cell receptor beta chain emerged from a study of blood T cell repertoires in COVID-19. Study information: The United States, Italy and Spain were the sources of the acute and convalescent COVID-19 samples.

Here immunoSEQ multiplex PCR was the method, and the copy in TCRdb shows in-frame clones only, minus some. The table shows tens of thousands of clones, with almost 85% occurring only once. CDR1 and CDR2 from the germline V gene are KGHSH and LQKENI. V lost 0 bases to trimming and J lost 10 bases; unmatched junction nucleotides: 7. The CDR3 extends over 15 amino acids. The TCR was taken from a man aged 45 to 65 with active or convalescent COVID-19. The chain carries TRBV18 and TRBJ1-4; 8 bases fit TRBD1. The sequenced material came from peripheral blood. The CDR3 is CASSPPTGQGGKLFF. The DNA for the CDR3 is TGTGCCAGCTCACCACCCACCGGACAGGGAGGAAAACTGTTTTTT.